This T cell receptor beta chain is from a study of blood T cells in healthy people across ages. Regarding the study as a whole: Changes in expanded clonotypes were possibly confounded, as the CMV status of donors was unknown. When set beside aged donors, long-lived donors presented more naive CD4+ cells and higher diversity. Reliance upon unsorted PBMCs precluded definitive naive versus antigen-experienced comparison.

CDR1 is MDHEN, CDR2 SYDVKM, per germline. V shed 6 bases, J shed 2 bases, and the junction held 10 bases outside the gene matches. The CDR3 runs 15 residues. In regard to this clonotype: Its antigen is not identified.

It was with a sample-barcoded 5' primer and a J-beta primer mix that a second PCR of about 6 to 12 cycles was run. One entry per CDR3 protein results from TCRdb running MiXCR on the 5' RACE reads. The sample gives 700,000 or so distinct CDR3 sequences, 40% to 50% of which show up once; 25% to 35% is in the top ten. This TCR derives from a man aged 80 or over in good health. Sequences were obtained from blood. The chain carries TRBV28 and TRBJ2-7, with TRBD1 matching 7 bases. CDR3 protein: CASRLPGTETYEQYF. The CDR3 bases are TGTGCCAGCAGACTACCCGGGACAGAGACCTACGAGCAGTACTTC. The full variable domain, with the rest looked up from reference TRBV28 and TRBJ2-7, is DVKVTQSSRYLVKRTGEKVFLECVQDMDHENMFWYRQDPGLGLRLIYFSYDVKMKEKGDIPEGYSVSREKKERFSLILESASTNQTSMYLCASRLPGTETYEQYFGPGTRLTVT.